These T cell receptor beta chains were read from a single sample in a study of CD8+ T cells in alopecia areata. Data came from immunoSEQ multiplex PCR; TCRdb stores just in-frame clones and leaves some out. The sample consists of around 150,000 clones, around 54% of them appearing once. The material sequenced was CD4+ T cells sorted from blood. These receptors came from a human donor in good health. Both conserved end residues are part of each CDR3. The order of the fields is clone size, V gene, D gene, CDR3 length, J gene, CDR3 DNA, CDR3 protein. D genes are given only for firm matches. Rows may omit the clone size; those that give it use once, few, many or a size class.

clone_size: NA; v_call: TRBV15; d_call: NA; cdr3_length: 16; j_call: TRBJ2-6; cdr3_nt: TGTGCCACCAGCAGAGATCGAGGGGCCGGGGCCAACGTCCTGACTTTC; cdr3_aa: CATSRDRGAGANVLTF
clone_size: NA; v_call: TRBV29-1; d_call: TRBD1; cdr3_length: 11; j_call: TRBJ1-1; cdr3_nt: TGCAGCGTACAGGGGATCACTGAAGCTTTCTTT; cdr3_aa: CSVQGITEAFF
clone_size: NA; v_call: TRBV10-2; d_call: NA; cdr3_length: 13; j_call: TRBJ2-5; cdr3_nt: TGCGCCAGCAGTAATTGGCGCGGGGAGACCCAGTACTTC; cdr3_aa: CASSNWRGETQYF
clone_size: NA; v_call: TRBV15; d_call: TRBD2; cdr3_length: 15; j_call: TRBJ2-7; cdr3_nt: TGTGCCACCAGCAGAGGGGGGACTAGCGGGCACGAGCAGTACTTC; cdr3_aa: CATSRGGTSGHEQYF
clone_size: NA; v_call: TRBV7-2; d_call: NA; cdr3_length: 15; j_call: TRBJ2-5; cdr3_nt: TGTGCCAGCAGCTTACGGGACCCCAGCCAAGAGACCCAGTACTTC; cdr3_aa: CASSLRDPSQETQYF
clone_size: NA; v_call: TRBV14; d_call: NA; cdr3_length: 13; j_call: TRBJ2-3; cdr3_nt: TGTGCCAGCAGCCACGTTAGCGTAGATACGCAGTATTTT; cdr3_aa: CASSHVSVDTQYF
clone_size: many; v_call: TRBV30; d_call: NA; cdr3_length: 15; j_call: TRBJ2-5; cdr3_nt: TGTGCCTGGAGAGCCCTAGCAGGGAGGCGGGAGACCCAGTACTTC; cdr3_aa: CAWRALAGRRETQYF
clone_size: few; v_call: TRBV29-1; d_call: NA; cdr3_length: 12; j_call: TRBJ2-1; cdr3_nt: TGCAGCGTTTGCGGGCCTCATCCCCGACAGTTCTTC; cdr3_aa: CSVCGPHPRQFF
clone_size: few; v_call: TRBV6-6; d_call: NA; cdr3_length: 16; j_call: TRBJ2-2; cdr3_nt: TGTGCCAGCAGTTACGGGGCGGGGACGAACACCGGGGAGCTGTTTTTT; cdr3_aa: CASSYGAGTNTGELFF
clone_size: few; v_call: TRBV29-1; d_call: NA; cdr3_length: 14; j_call: TRBJ2-3; cdr3_nt: TGCAGCGCACGCGGACTTAAGAGCACAGATACGCAGTATTTT; cdr3_aa: CSARGLKSTDTQYF
clone_size: NA; v_call: TRBV9; d_call: NA; cdr3_length: 13; j_call: TRBJ1-1; cdr3_nt: TGTGCCAGCAGCGTAAGATCTGACACTGAAGCTTTCTTT; cdr3_aa: CASSVRSDTEAFF
clone_size: NA; v_call: TRBV23-1; d_call: TRBD1; cdr3_length: 13; j_call: TRBJ1-2; cdr3_nt: TGCGCCAGAATGCGGGACAGTCTCTATGGCTACACCTTC; cdr3_aa: CARMRDSLYGYTF
clone_size: NA; v_call: TRBV28; d_call: TRBD2; cdr3_length: 11; j_call: TRBJ2-4; cdr3_nt: TGTGCCAGCAACTGGGAGGGCATTCAGTACTTC; cdr3_aa: CASNWEGIQYF
clone_size: NA; v_call: TRBV27; d_call: TRBD1; cdr3_length: 14; j_call: TRBJ2-7; cdr3_nt: TGTGCCAGCAGAAGGGACAGGCCCCCCTACGAGCAGTACTTC; cdr3_aa: CASRRDRPPYEQYF
clone_size: few; v_call: TRBV29-1; d_call: TRBD2; cdr3_length: 18; j_call: TRBJ2-1; cdr3_nt: TGCAGCGTTGCGCCGATAGCGGGAGGGCCTTTCAGGGCTGGTGAGCAGTTCTTC; cdr3_aa: CSVAPIAGGPFRAGEQFF
clone_size: NA; v_call: TRBV6-5; d_call: TRBD1; cdr3_length: 15; j_call: TRBJ2-7; cdr3_nt: TGTGCCAGCAGCCTTCGACAGGGGGCAACCTACGAGCAGTACTTC; cdr3_aa: CASSLRQGATYEQYF
clone_size: few; v_call: TRBV28; d_call: TRBD2; cdr3_length: 14; j_call: TRBJ2-7; cdr3_nt: TGTGCCAGCAACCAGTGGACTAGCGGGCTGGAGCAGTACTTC; cdr3_aa: CASNQWTSGLEQYF
clone_size: NA; v_call: TRBV11-2; d_call: NA; cdr3_length: 12; j_call: TRBJ2-7; cdr3_nt: TGTGCCAGCAGCCCCCAACGAAACGAGCAGTACTTC; cdr3_aa: CASSPQRNEQYF
clone_size: NA; v_call: TRBV6-5; d_call: TRBD1; cdr3_length: 15; j_call: TRBJ2-2; cdr3_nt: TGTGCCAGCAGTTACCTATCAGGGGGAACCGGGGAGCTGTTTTTT; cdr3_aa: CASSYLSGGTGELFF
clone_size: NA; v_call: TRBV2; d_call: NA; cdr3_length: 14; j_call: TRBJ2-4; cdr3_nt: TGTGCCAGCAGTGGAATGAGGGTGGAAAACATTCAGTACTTC; cdr3_aa: CASSGMRVENIQYF
clone_size: NA; v_call: TRBV29-1; d_call: TRBD2; cdr3_length: 12; j_call: TRBJ2-1; cdr3_nt: TGCAGCGTTGAAGATTGGGGGGGTGAGCAGTTCTTC; cdr3_aa: CSVEDWGGEQFF
clone_size: NA; v_call: TRBV29-1; d_call: NA; cdr3_length: 13; j_call: TRBJ1-2; cdr3_nt: TGCAGCGTTGAAGATTTGGGGCTCGGTGGCTACACCTTC; cdr3_aa: CSVEDLGLGGYTF
clone_size: NA; v_call: TRBV5-6; d_call: TRBD2; cdr3_length: 14; j_call: TRBJ2-7; cdr3_nt: TGTGCCAGCAGCTTGAGGACTAGCGGTTCCGAGCAGTACTTC; cdr3_aa: CASSLRTSGSEQYF
clone_size: NA; v_call: TRBV10-3; d_call: NA; cdr3_length: 13; j_call: TRBJ2-1; cdr3_nt: TGTGCCATCAGCCGGAGGGTGGGCGATGAGCAGTTCTTC; cdr3_aa: CAISRRVGDEQFF
clone_size: NA; v_call: TRBV7-9; d_call: TRBD2; cdr3_length: 17; j_call: TRBJ2-7; cdr3_nt: TGTGCCAGCAGCTTCTCACCTCTAGCGGGAGGAGTGTACGAGCAGTACTTC; cdr3_aa: CASSFSPLAGGVYEQYF
clone_size: NA; v_call: TRBV5-1; d_call: NA; cdr3_length: 16; j_call: TRBJ1-1; cdr3_nt: TGCGCCAGCAGCTTGGATGGGGGGACCTGGAACACTGAAGCTTTCTTT; cdr3_aa: CASSLDGGTWNTEAFF
clone_size: NA; v_call: TRBV25-1; d_call: TRBD2; cdr3_length: 17; j_call: TRBJ2-1; cdr3_nt: TGTGCCAGCAGTGAATTCTCTAGCGGGCGAGCCTACAATGAGCAGTTCTTC; cdr3_aa: CASSEFSSGRAYNEQFF
clone_size: few; v_call: TRBV7-2; d_call: NA; cdr3_length: 15; j_call: TRBJ2-5; cdr3_nt: TGTGCCAGCAGCCCCCGGGCCCTACGGGGAGAGACCCAGTACTTC; cdr3_aa: CASSPRALRGETQYF
clone_size: NA; v_call: TRBV11-2; d_call: NA; cdr3_length: 13; j_call: TRBJ2-5; cdr3_nt: TGTGCCAGCACCTCCCTCGGGTCCGAGACCCAGTACTTC; cdr3_aa: CASTSLGSETQYF
clone_size: NA; v_call: TRBV27; d_call: TRBD1; cdr3_length: 15; j_call: TRBJ1-1; cdr3_nt: TGTGCCAGCAGCCCAATCAGGGGGAAGAACACTGAAGCTTTCTTT; cdr3_aa: CASSPIRGKNTEAFF
clone_size: NA; v_call: TRBV11-2; d_call: NA; cdr3_length: 11; j_call: TRBJ2-7; cdr3_nt: TGTGCCAGCAGCTCGAACTACGAGCAGTACTTC; cdr3_aa: CASSSNYEQYF
clone_size: NA; v_call: TRBV5-4; d_call: NA; cdr3_length: 14; j_call: TRBJ1-1; cdr3_nt: TGTGCCAGCAGCTTCGACAGGTTGAACACTGAAGCTTTCTTT; cdr3_aa: CASSFDRLNTEAFF
clone_size: NA; v_call: TRBV6-5; d_call: NA; cdr3_length: 15; j_call: TRBJ2-2; cdr3_nt: TGTGCCAGCAGTTACTCGTGGGCAGACACCGGGGAGCTGTTTTTT; cdr3_aa: CASSYSWADTGELFF
clone_size: NA; v_call: TRBV7-9; d_call: TRBD2; cdr3_length: 16; j_call: TRBJ2-1; cdr3_nt: TGTGCCAGCAGCCCGCTTGGTGGGAGGGCTTCGGAAGAGCAGTTCTTC; cdr3_aa: CASSPLGGRASEEQFF
clone_size: NA; v_call: TRBV7-2; d_call: NA; cdr3_length: 14; j_call: TRBJ2-5; cdr3_nt: TGTGCCAGCAGCTCCGGACGGCACCAGGAGACCCAGTACTTC; cdr3_aa: CASSSGRHQETQYF
clone_size: few; v_call: TRBV2; d_call: TRBD2; cdr3_length: 18; j_call: TRBJ2-1; cdr3_nt: TGTGCCAGCAGCCCCGAGCGGGGGGATAGCGGGAGGGCAAATGAGCAGTTCTTC; cdr3_aa: CASSPERGDSGRANEQFF
clone_size: NA; v_call: TRBV11-2; d_call: TRBD1; cdr3_length: 15; j_call: TRBJ1-1; cdr3_nt: TGTGCCAGCAGGCCTCTGACAGGGTTCGGCACTGAAGCTTTCTTT; cdr3_aa: CASRPLTGFGTEAFF
clone_size: NA; v_call: TRBV5-6; d_call: NA; cdr3_length: 14; j_call: TRBJ2-3; cdr3_nt: TGTGCCAGTCGACCGGTTCTCGGGGCAGATACGCAGTATTTT; cdr3_aa: CASRPVLGADTQYF
clone_size: NA; v_call: TRBV7-9; d_call: NA; cdr3_length: 19; j_call: TRBJ2-6; cdr3_nt: TGTGCCAGCAGATCCTTAGGATCCGACACTAAATCTGGGGCCAACGTCCTGACTTTC; cdr3_aa: CASRSLGSDTKSGANVLTF
clone_size: NA; v_call: TRBV30; d_call: NA; cdr3_length: 13; j_call: TRBJ1-2; cdr3_nt: TGTGCCTGGAGTCCGACTCCGAGCTATGGCTACACCTTC; cdr3_aa: CAWSPTPSYGYTF
clone_size: NA; v_call: TRBV5-4; d_call: NA; cdr3_length: 12; j_call: TRBJ2-5; cdr3_nt: TGTGCCAGCAGCTTTAGCCAGGAGACCCAGTACTTC; cdr3_aa: CASSFSQETQYF
clone_size: NA; v_call: TRBV7-9; d_call: NA; cdr3_length: 15; j_call: TRBJ2-5; cdr3_nt: TGTGCCAGCAGCAAAACGCCTAGCGCACAAGAGACCCAGTACTTC; cdr3_aa: CASSKTPSAQETQYF
clone_size: NA; v_call: TRBV6-1; d_call: NA; cdr3_length: 11; j_call: TRBJ1-1; cdr3_nt: TGTGCCAGCAAGAGGGACACTGAAGCTTTCTTT; cdr3_aa: CASKRDTEAFF
clone_size: NA; v_call: TRBV27; d_call: TRBD1; cdr3_length: 14; j_call: TRBJ2-1; cdr3_nt: TGTGCCAGACAAATCGGGACAGGGCTTTCGGACGAGTTCTTC; cdr3_aa: CARQIGTGLSDEFF
clone_size: NA; v_call: TRBV9; d_call: NA; cdr3_length: 13; j_call: TRBJ2-3; cdr3_nt: TGTGCCAGCAGCGGAACTAGCCCAGATACGCAGTATTTT; cdr3_aa: CASSGTSPDTQYF
clone_size: NA; v_call: TRBV29-1; d_call: NA; cdr3_length: 11; j_call: TRBJ2-1; cdr3_nt: TGCAGCGTGACCCCCCTCAATGAGCAGTTCTTC; cdr3_aa: CSVTPLNEQFF
clone_size: NA; v_call: TRBV10-3; d_call: NA; cdr3_length: 12; j_call: TRBJ2-4; cdr3_nt: TGTGCCATCAAAGGGGGGGCAAACATTCAGTACTTC; cdr3_aa: CAIKGGANIQYF
clone_size: NA; v_call: TRBV6-6; d_call: NA; cdr3_length: 13; j_call: TRBJ1-2; cdr3_nt: TGTGCCAGCAGTTACCAGACCCGGAAGGGCTACACCTTC; cdr3_aa: CASSYQTRKGYTF
clone_size: few; v_call: TRBV29-1; d_call: TRBD1; cdr3_length: 14; j_call: TRBJ2-1; cdr3_nt: TGCAGCGTTGTGGGACAGGGAACCTACAATGAGCAGTTCTTC; cdr3_aa: CSVVGQGTYNEQFF
clone_size: NA; v_call: TRBV2; d_call: NA; cdr3_length: 15; j_call: TRBJ2-3; cdr3_nt: TGTGCCAGCAGGTTACAGGTTATCGGCACAGATACGCAGTATTTT; cdr3_aa: CASRLQVIGTDTQYF
clone_size: NA; v_call: TRBV29-1; d_call: NA; cdr3_length: 14; j_call: TRBJ2-6; cdr3_nt: TGCAGCGTGAAAAGGACCTCTGGGGCCAACGTCCTGACTTTC; cdr3_aa: CSVKRTSGANVLTF
clone_size: NA; v_call: TRBV29-1; d_call: TRBD1; cdr3_length: 13; j_call: TRBJ2-5; cdr3_nt: TGCAGCGTTGAGGGACAGTCCCAGGAGACCCAGTACTTC; cdr3_aa: CSVEGQSQETQYF
clone_size: NA; v_call: TRBV10-3; d_call: NA; cdr3_length: 14; j_call: TRBJ2-7; cdr3_nt: TGTGCCATCAGTGTGGAAACAGGGTCCAACGAGCAGTACTTC; cdr3_aa: CAISVETGSNEQYF
clone_size: few; v_call: TRBV29-1; d_call: NA; cdr3_length: 11; j_call: TRBJ2-1; cdr3_nt: TGCAGCGGAGCGGCTTACAATGAGCAGTTCTTC; cdr3_aa: CSGAAYNEQFF
clone_size: once; v_call: TRBV5-1; d_call: NA; cdr3_length: 13; j_call: TRBJ2-2; cdr3_nt: TGCGCCAGCAGCTCGGCTTTAGGGCCCGAGCTGTTTTTT; cdr3_aa: CASSSALGPELFF
clone_size: NA; v_call: TRBV9; d_call: NA; cdr3_length: 15; j_call: TRBJ2-2; cdr3_nt: TGTGCCAGCAGCGTAGGATTCAGGGCCGCGGGGGAGCTGTTTTTT; cdr3_aa: CASSVGFRAAGELFF
clone_size: NA; v_call: TRBV6-5; d_call: NA; cdr3_length: 12; j_call: TRBJ2-7; cdr3_nt: TGTGCCAGCGGGATCCTTAGAGGAGAGCAGTACTTC; cdr3_aa: CASGILRGEQYF
clone_size: once; v_call: TRBV5-1; d_call: NA; cdr3_length: 15; j_call: TRBJ1-1; cdr3_nt: TGCGCCAGCAACCCGAAGGGACCGACGAACACTGAAGCTTTCTTT; cdr3_aa: CASNPKGPTNTEAFF